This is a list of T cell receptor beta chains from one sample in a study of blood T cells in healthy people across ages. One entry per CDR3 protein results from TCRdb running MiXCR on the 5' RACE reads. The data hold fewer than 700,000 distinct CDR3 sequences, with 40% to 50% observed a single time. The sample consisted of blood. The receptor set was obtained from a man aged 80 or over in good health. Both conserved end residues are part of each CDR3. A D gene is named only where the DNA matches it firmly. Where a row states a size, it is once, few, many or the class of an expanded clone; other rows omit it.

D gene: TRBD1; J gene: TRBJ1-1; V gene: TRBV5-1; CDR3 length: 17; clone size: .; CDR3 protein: CASSRVGTQGRSAEAFF; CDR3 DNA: TGCGCCAGCAGCAGGGTGGGCACACAGGGGAGGTCGGCTGAAGCTTTCTTT
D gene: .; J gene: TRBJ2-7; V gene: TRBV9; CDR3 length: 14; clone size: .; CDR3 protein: CASSVGSGNYEQYF; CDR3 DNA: TGTGCCAGCAGCGTAGGGTCAGGGAACTACGAGCAGTACTTC
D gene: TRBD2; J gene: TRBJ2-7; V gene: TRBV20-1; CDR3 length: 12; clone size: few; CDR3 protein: CSASSGKYEQYF; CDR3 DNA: TGCAGTGCTTCTAGCGGGAAATACGAGCAGTACTTC
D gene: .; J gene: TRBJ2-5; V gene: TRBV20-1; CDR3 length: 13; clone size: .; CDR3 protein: CSAPLGQLNEQYF; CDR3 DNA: TGCAGTGCCCCACTTGGACAGCTGAATGAGCAGTACTTC
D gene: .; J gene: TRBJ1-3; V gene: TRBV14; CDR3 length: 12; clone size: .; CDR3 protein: CASSRTGNTIYF; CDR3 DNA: TGTGCCAGCAGCCGAACTGGAAACACCATATATTTT
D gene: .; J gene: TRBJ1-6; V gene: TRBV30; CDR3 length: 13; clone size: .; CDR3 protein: CAWSVKGDSPLHF; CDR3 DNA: TGTGCCTGGAGTGTAAAGGGGGATTCACCCCTCCACTTT
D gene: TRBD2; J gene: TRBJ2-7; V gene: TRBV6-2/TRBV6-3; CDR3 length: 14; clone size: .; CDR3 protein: CASRPGLEKYEQYF; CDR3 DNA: TGTGCCAGCAGACCGGGACTAGAAAAATACGAGCAGTACTTC
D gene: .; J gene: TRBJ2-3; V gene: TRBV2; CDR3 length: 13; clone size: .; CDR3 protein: CVSSEGEVDTQYF; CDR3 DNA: TGTGTCAGCAGTGAGGGCGAGGTAGATACGCAGTATTTT
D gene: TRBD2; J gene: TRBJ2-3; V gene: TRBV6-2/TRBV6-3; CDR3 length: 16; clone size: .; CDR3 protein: CASSYPELAGTDTQYF; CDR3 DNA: TGTGCCAGCAGTTATCCGGAACTAGCGGGCACAGATACGCAGTATTTT
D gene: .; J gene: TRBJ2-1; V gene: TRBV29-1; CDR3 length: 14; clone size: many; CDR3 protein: CSVEPPLRSNEQFF; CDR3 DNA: TGCAGCGTTGAACCCCCGCTGCGGTCCAATGAGCAGTTCTTC
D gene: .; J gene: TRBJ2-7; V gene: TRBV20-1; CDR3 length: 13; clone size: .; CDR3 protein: CSATGGTSYEQYF; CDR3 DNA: TGCAGTGCCACTGGGGGCACCTCCTACGAGCAGTACTTC
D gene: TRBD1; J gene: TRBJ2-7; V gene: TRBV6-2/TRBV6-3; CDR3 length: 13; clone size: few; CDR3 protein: CASRPTGGDEQYF; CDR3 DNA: TGTGCCAGCAGACCGACAGGGGGAGACGAGCAGTACTTC
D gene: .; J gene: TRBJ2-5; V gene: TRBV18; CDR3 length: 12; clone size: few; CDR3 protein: CASSPAANEQYF; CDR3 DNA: TGTGCCAGCTCACCAGCTGCAAATGAGCAGTACTTC
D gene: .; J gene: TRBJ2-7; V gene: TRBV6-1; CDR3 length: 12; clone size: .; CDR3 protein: CASRSQGYEQYF; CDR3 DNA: TGTGCCAGCCGGAGCCAAGGCTACGAGCAGTACTTC
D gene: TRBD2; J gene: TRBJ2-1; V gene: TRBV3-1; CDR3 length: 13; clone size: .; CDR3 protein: CASSQELAREQFF; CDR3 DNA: TGTGCCAGCAGCCAAGAACTAGCGCGGGAGCAGTTCTTC
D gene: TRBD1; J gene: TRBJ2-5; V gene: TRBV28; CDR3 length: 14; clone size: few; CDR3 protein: CASSSRGLEETQYF; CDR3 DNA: TGTGCCAGCAGTTCCAGGGGGCTAGAAGAGACCCAGTACTTC
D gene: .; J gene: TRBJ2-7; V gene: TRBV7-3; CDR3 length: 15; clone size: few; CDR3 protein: CASSLTNGPPDEQYF; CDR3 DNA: TGTGCCAGCAGCTTAACTAATGGGCCCCCGGACGAGCAGTACTTC
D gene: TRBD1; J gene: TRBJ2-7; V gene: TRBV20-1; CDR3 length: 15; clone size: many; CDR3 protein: CSARIGQGTTHEQYF; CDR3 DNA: TGCAGTGCTAGAATTGGACAGGGGACGACTCACGAGCAGTACTTC
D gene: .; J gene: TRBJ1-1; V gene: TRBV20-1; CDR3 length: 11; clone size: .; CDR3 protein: CGARVVEGAFF; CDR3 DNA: TGCGGTGCTAGGGTTGTAGAAGGAGCTTTCTTT
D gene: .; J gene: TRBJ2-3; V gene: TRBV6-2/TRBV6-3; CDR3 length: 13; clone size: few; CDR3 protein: CASSWGGTDTQYF; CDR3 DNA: TGTGCCAGCAGTTGGGGGGGCACAGATACGCAGTATTTT
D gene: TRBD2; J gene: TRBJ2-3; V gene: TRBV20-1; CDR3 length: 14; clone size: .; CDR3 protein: CSAVLAGVADTQYF; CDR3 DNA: TGCAGTGCAGTACTAGCGGGGGTAGCAGATACGCAGTATTTT
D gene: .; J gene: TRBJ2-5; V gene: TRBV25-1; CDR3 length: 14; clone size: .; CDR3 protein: CASSDPFLTETQYF; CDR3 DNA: TGTGCCAGCAGTGACCCATTTTTAACAGAGACCCAGTACTTC
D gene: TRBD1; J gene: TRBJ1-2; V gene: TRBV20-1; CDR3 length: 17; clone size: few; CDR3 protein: CSARARDRGEASYGYTF; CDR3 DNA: TGCAGTGCTAGAGCCCGGGACAGGGGCGAGGCTAGCTATGGCTACACCTTC
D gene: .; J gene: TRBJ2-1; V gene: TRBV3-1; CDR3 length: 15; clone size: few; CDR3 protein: CASSFLGASHNEQFF; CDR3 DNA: TGTGCCAGCAGCTTCCTGGGGGCTAGCCACAATGAGCAGTTCTTC
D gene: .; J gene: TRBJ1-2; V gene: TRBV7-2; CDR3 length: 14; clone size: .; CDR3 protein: CASSLGRGLDGYTF; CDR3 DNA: TGTGCCAGCAGCTTAGGAAGGGGTTTGGATGGCTACACCTTC
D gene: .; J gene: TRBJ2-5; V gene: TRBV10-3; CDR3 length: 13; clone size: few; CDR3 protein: CAISYRGGETQYF; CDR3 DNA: TGTGCCATCAGTTACAGGGGAGGAGAGACCCAGTACTTC
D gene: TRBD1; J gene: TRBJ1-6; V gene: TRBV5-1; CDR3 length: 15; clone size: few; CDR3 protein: CASSLDRGSNSPLHF; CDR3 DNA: TGCGCCAGCAGCTTGGACAGGGGTTCAAATTCACCCCTCCACTTT
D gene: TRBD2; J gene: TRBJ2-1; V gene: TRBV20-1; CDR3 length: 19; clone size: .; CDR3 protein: CSATRSGLAGRGVSNEQFF; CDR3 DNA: TGCAGCGCAACCCGCTCCGGACTAGCGGGAAGAGGTGTGAGCAATGAGCAGTTCTTC
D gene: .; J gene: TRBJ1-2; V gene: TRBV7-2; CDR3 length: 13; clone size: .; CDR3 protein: CASSADRQYGYTF; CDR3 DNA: TGTGCCAGCAGCGCGGACAGACAATATGGCTACACCTTC
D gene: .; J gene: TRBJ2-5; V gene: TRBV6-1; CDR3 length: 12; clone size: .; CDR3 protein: CASSELYETQYF; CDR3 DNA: TGTGCCAGCAGTGAATTGTACGAGACCCAGTACTTC
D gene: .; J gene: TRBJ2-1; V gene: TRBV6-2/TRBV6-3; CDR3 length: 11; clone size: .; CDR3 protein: CASSLDDEQFF; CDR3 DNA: TGTGCCAGCAGTCTCGACGATGAGCAGTTCTTC
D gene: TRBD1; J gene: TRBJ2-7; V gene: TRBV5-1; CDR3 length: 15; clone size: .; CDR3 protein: CASSPEPTGGREQYF; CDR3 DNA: TGCGCCAGCAGCCCTGAACCGACAGGGGGCAGGGAGCAGTACTTC
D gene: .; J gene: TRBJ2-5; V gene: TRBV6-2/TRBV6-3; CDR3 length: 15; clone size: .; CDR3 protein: CASSYSGTTLETQYF; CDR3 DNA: TGTGCCAGCAGTTATAGTGGTACCACATTGGAGACCCAGTACTTC
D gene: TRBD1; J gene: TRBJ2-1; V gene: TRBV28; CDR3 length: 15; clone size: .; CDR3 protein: CASIPGGTGGNEQFF; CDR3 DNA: TGTGCCAGCATCCCAGGGGGGACAGGGGGAAATGAGCAGTTCTTC
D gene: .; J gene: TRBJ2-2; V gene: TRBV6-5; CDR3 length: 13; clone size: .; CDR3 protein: CASSSRGYGELFF; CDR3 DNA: TGTGCCAGCAGTTCCCGGGGGTACGGGGAGCTGTTTTTT
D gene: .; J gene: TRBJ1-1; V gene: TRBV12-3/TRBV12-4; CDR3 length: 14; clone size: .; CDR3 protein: CASAIKQGGTEAFF; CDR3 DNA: TGTGCCAGCGCGATAAAACAGGGAGGCACTGAAGCTTTCTTT